This T cell receptor (beta chain) was recovered during a study of T cell changes during pregnancy in multiple sclerosis. This clone was seen a few times. V lost 0 bases, J lost 0 bases, and 14 bases lay in between. CDR3 length equals 17 residues. Germline V lookup: CDR1 GTSNPN, CDR2 SVGIG (reference sequence). Data came from immunoSEQ multiplex PCR; TCRdb stores just in-frame clones and leaves some out. The sample yields around 46,000 clones, 80% to 90% seen once. V gene TRBV30 combines with J gene TRBJ1-4, with a weak D call TRBD1 (6 bases). The source of this sequence is a female donor with multiple sclerosis, enrolled in a pregnancy study. Here the sequenced sample was CD8+ T cells from peripheral blood mononuclear cells, taken in the second trimester of pregnancy. The CDR3 reads CAWSVRGSGATNEKLFF. CDR3 DNA: TGTGCCTGGAGTGTTAGGGGGAGTGGGGCAACTAATGAAAAACTGTTTTTT. Full variable domain (rest looked up from reference TRBV30 and TRBJ1-4): SQTIHQWPATLVQPVGSPLSLECTVEGTSNPNLYWYRQAAGRGLQLLFYSVGIGQISSEVPQNLSASRPQDRQFILSSKKLLLSDSGFYLCAWSVRGSGATNEKLFFGSGTQLSVL.